This T cell receptor beta chain was identified during a study of blood T cell repertoires in COVID-19. Study background: Donors in the United States, Italy and Spain gave samples during acute or convalescent COVID-19. Sources were T cells, B-cell-depleted T cells, or PBMCs; the material itself was cDNA or gDNA.

In the original analysis: Reference gene primer amplification gave estimated nucleated cell counts. Profiling relied on immunoSEQ multiplex PCR, and the TCRdb table lists in-frame clones only, not all of them. That table is the source of V, J and clone size, and D and trimming were worked out from the DNA. The sample records 150,000 or so clones, about 89% being singletons. The germline gives CDR1 MDHEN, CDR2 SYDVKM. This CDR3 is built from 13 residues. V was clipped by 8 bases and J by 7 bases, with 17 bases between them. Specimen: peripheral blood. The sequence derives from a man over 45 with acute or convalescent COVID-19. The J gene is TRBJ1-1, the V gene TRBV28, with a weak D call TRBD1 (6 bases). CDR3 loop: CASYSGGAGEAFF. Here the CDR3 DNA reads TGTGCCAGCTATTCTGGGGGGGCAGGTGAAGCTTTCTTT.